This T cell receptor (beta chain) was profiled in a study of blood T cells in healthy people across ages. The use of a sample-barcoded 5' primer and a J-beta primer mix characterized a second PCR of about 7 to 12 cycles. Each CDR3 protein gets one entry after TCRdb re-called the 5' RACE reads with MiXCR. The sample lists 1.5 million to 2 million distinct CDR3 sequences; about 30% were seen once. The CDR3 runs 14 residues. CDR1 and CDR2 from the germline V gene are KGHDR and SFDVKD. The rearrangement uses TRBV24-1 and TRBJ2-1; 8 bases line up with TRBD2. The J call is doubtful: the DNA matches TRBJ2-7 better. The sequencing sample was made of blood. The sequence derives from a woman younger than 45 in good health. The DNA of the CDR3 is TGTGCCACGTCGCGAAGCGGGAGTACCAATGAGCAGTACTTC. Translated: CATSRSGSTNEQYF.